This T cell receptor beta chain was sequenced for a study of patients and donors after allogeneic stem cell transplantation. This clonotype has only a few counts. TCRdb reprocessed the RT-PCR reads with MiXCR, giving one entry per CDR3 protein. The table lists approximately 410,000 distinct CDR3 sequences, 15% to 20% of them singletons. The V and J ends lost 5 bases and 5 bases, in that order; junction bases with no gene match: 5. Germline V lookup: CDR1 DFQATT, CDR2 SNEGSKA (reference sequence). The CDR3 sequence is 13 residues long. This clonotype was sampled from a human donor who was either an allogeneic HSCT recipient or a stem cell or donor lymphocyte infusion donor (not recorded which). It is not recorded whose cells these are; they may come from a transplant donor. The rearrangement links TRBV20-1 to TRBJ2-5; 10 bases are a match to TRBD2. The specimen was blood, either unsorted or a sorted T cell fraction (not recorded which). CDR3 residues: CSAGQAGGETQYF. DNA for the CDR3: TGCAGTGCTGGCCAAGCGGGGGGGGAGACCCAGTACTTC.